The 20 T cell receptor beta chains given below trace back to one sample, sequenced in a study of molecular identifiers for immune sequencing clone quantification. TCRdb fed the PCR reads into MiXCR, producing one record per CDR3 protein. The data contain approximately 500,000 distinct CDR3 sequences, 20% to 25% of them singletons. Sequencing was carried out using naive CD8+ T cells from blood, with Jurkat cell RNA spiked in. Subset described: FACS-sorted CD8+CD4-CCR7+CD45RA+ naive T cells. These receptors came from a human donor in good health. Some libraries in this study had Jurkat cell RNA spiked in.

The chain recombines TRBV6-6 with TRBJ2-1; TRBD2 agrees at 9 bases. The J call is doubtful: the DNA matches TRBJ2-7 better. Germline V gene sequence: CDR1 MNHNY, CDR2 SVGAGI (reference sequence). CDR3 length equals 16 residues. The CDR3 nucleotides read TGTGCCAGCAGTTACATGTCTAGCGGGGAATACAATGAGCAGTACTTC. Amino acids: CASSYMSSGEYNEQYF.

Note on this clonotype: Given a much more abundant clone one base away, this may be a read error. Likely a read error: the CDR3 ends without its conserved phenylalanine or tryptophan. The CDR3 region is CASSPGLAPVTQYL. CDR3 DNA: TGTGCCAGCAGCCCGGGACTAGCGCCGGTTACGCAGTATCTT. The chain joins TRBV14 to TRBJ2-3; 10 nucleotides line up with TRBD2. Germline CDR1 reads SGHDN; CDR2 reads FVKESK. This CDR3 is 14 amino acids long. V trimming: 4 bases; J trimming: 8 bases; junction bases outside the gene matches: 6.

Notes on this clonotype: This sequence may be a read error, since a much larger clone differs from it by one base. V gene TRBV4-3 combines with J gene TRBJ2-7, with D possibly TRBD2 on 6 matching bases. This CDR3 contains 15 residues. With 4 bases removed from V and 6 bases from J, the gap between germline ends came to 19 bases. CDR1 LGHNA and CDR2 YSLEER come from the germline V gene. The CDR3 DNA reads as TGCGCCAGCAGCCTATGGACTACCACGGGGTCCGAGCAGTACTTC. Its protein is CASSLWTTTGSEQYF.

This clonotype occurred a few times. The gene calls are TRBV7-9 and TRBJ2-3, with TRBD2 matching 9 bases. Per germline, CDR1 SEHNR and CDR2 FQNEAQ (reference sequence). Unmatched junction bases numbered 14, after V lost 10 bases and J lost 6 bases. The CDR3 extends over 15 amino acids. The CDR3 sequence is CATRGAGGPQDTQYF. Here the CDR3 DNA reads TGTGCCACCCGGGGAGCGGGGGGACCTCAGGATACGCAGTATTTT.

The chain carries TRBV6-6 and TRBJ1-4, with TRBD1 matching 8 bases. V shed 5 bases, J shed 1 base, and the junction held 3 bases outside the gene matches. CDR3 length equals 15 residues. CDR1 is MNHNY, CDR2 SVGAGI, per germline (reference sequence). The DNA of the CDR3 is TGTGCCAGCAGTACAGGGGGGGAAACTAATGAAAAACTGTTTTTT. It encodes CASSTGGETNEKLFF.

Regarding this clonotype: A much bigger clone sits one base away, suggesting this may be a read error. The V and J genes are TRBV20-1 and TRBJ1-1, with D unclear. Looked up from germline, CDR1 is DFQATT and CDR2 is SNEGSKA (reference sequence). The CDR3 runs 11 residues. V was trimmed by 7 bases and J by 4 bases, leaving 10 bases between them. The CDR3 spells CSVPWSTEAFF. CDR3 DNA: TGCAGTGTTCCTTGGAGCACTGAAGCTTTCTTT.

As for this clonotype: One junction end disagrees with the germline gene, perhaps due to a read error. The chain combines TRBV11-2 with TRBJ2-3, with 7 bases lining up with TRBD2. CDR3 length equals 15 residues. Germline assignment: CDR1 SGHAT and CDR2 FQNNGV. CDR3 loop: CTSSLSGASTDTQYF. CDR3 coding DNA: TGTACCAGCAGCCTGAGCGGGGCGAGCACAGATACGCAGTATTTT.

This clonotype was observed a few times. V usage is TRBV11-2 and J usage is TRBJ2-2, with D perhaps given as TRBD1 or TRBD2 (5 bases each). Germline CDR1 reads SGHAT; CDR2 reads FQNNGV. CDR3 size: 16 residues. V was pared by 4 bases and J by 0 bases, with 12 bases between. CDR3 nucleotides: TGTGCCAGCAGCTCGGGGCAACACTCGAACACCGGGGAGCTGTTTTTT. This gives the protein CASSSGQHSNTGELFF.

Many counts were recorded for this clonotype. The genes are TRBV28 and TRBJ2-3; D is perhaps TRBD2 (5 bases). The CDR3 runs to 17 residues. CDR1 is MDHEN, CDR2 SYDVKM, per germline. Trimming shortened V by 7 bases and J by 2 bases, and 22 bases separated the two germline ends. The CDR3 is CASNWLSGQKITDTQYF. As DNA, the CDR3 is TGTGCCAGCAATTGGCTCAGCGGCCAAAAAATCACAGATACGCAGTATTTT.

This clonotype was seen ten or more times. The rearrangement links TRBV9 to TRBJ2-7, with 7 positions matching TRBD2. In germline, CDR1 is SGDLS, CDR2 YYNGEE. The CDR3 covers 15 residues. V dropped 6 bases and J dropped 2; count of bases not matched to a gene: 11. The CDR3 sequence: CASTPGGDPTYEQYF. CDR3 sequence (DNA): TGTGCCAGCACCCCTGGGGGGGACCCAACCTACGAGCAGTACTTC.

Many counts were recorded for this clonotype. The chain joins TRBV2 to TRBJ1-5; D uncertain. The CDR3 covers 14 residues. CDR1 and CDR2 from the germline V gene are SNHLY and FYNNEI. Deletions cut 2 bases from V and 7 bases from J, with 12 bases between. CDR3 DNA: TGTGCCAGCAGTGAATGGGGTCCGAAACAGCCCCAGCATTTT. Translation gives CASSEWGPKQPQHF.

The sample holds a few counts of this clonotype. The genes are TRBV29-1 and TRBJ1-1; D is possibly TRBD1 (6 bases). Germline CDR1 reads SQVTM; CDR2 reads ANQGSEA. This CDR3 contains 13 residues. Trimming left V 3 bases short and J 7 bases short, with 15 bases between. In nucleotides, the CDR3 is TGCAGCGTTGAGGGGCAGGGGACTTTTGAAGCTTTCTTT. Its protein product is CSVEGQGTFEAFF.

Of note for this clonotype: This may be a read error, as it is one base from a much larger clone. The chain couples TRBV14 to TRBJ1-3; D is unresolved. CDR1 is SGHDN and CDR2 is FVKESK in the germline V gene. CDR3 length: 15 amino acids. V lost 0 bases and J 2 bases, leaving 8 bases between the germline ends. As DNA, the CDR3 is TGTGCCAGCAGCCAAGACAGGACTCCTGGAAACACCATATATTTT. This translates into CASSQDRTPGNTIYF.

In regard to this clonotype: A single base separates this from a much larger clone, so it may be a read error. The V call is TRBV9, the J call TRBJ2-6; D not certain. This CDR3 has 16 amino acids. Trimming pared 4 bases from V and 4 bases from J, leaving 15 bases between. Germline V gene lookup returns CDR1 SGDLS and CDR2 YYNGEE. CDR3 DNA sequence: TGTGCCAGCAGCCTGGGTGCACCCTCCGGGGCCAACGTCCTGACTTTC. Its translation: CASSLGAPSGANVLTF.

V usage is TRBV27 and J usage is TRBJ2-7, with D unclear. Trimming left V 4 bases short and J 0 bases short, with 22 bases between. The CDR3 contains 18 residues. CDR1 is MNHEY, CDR2 SMNVEV, per germline (reference sequence). This chain's CDR3 is CASSSNPWRGNISYEQYF. The CDR3 region has the DNA TGTGCCAGCAGTTCAAATCCTTGGCGCGGAAATATCTCCTACGAGCAGTACTTC.

Worth noting for this clonotype: This may be a read error: a much more frequent sequence differs by one nucleotide. This rearrangement joins TRBV6-2 or TRBV6-3 to TRBJ2-2; D remains ambiguous. Looked up from germline, CDR1 is MNHEY and CDR2 is SVGEGT. The CDR3 spans 12 residues. CDR3 nucleotide sequence: TGTGCCTGCAGTTACTGGCAGGGGGAGCTGTTTTTT. As protein: CACSYWQGELFF.

This clonotype has ten or more counts. This chain uses TRBV2 with TRBJ1-5; perhaps TRBD1 as D (6 bases). Germline V gene data show CDR1 as SNHLY and CDR2 as FYNNEI. V lost 2 bases to trimming and J lost 2 bases, with 10 bases between them. The CDR3 runs 15 residues. CDR3 nucleotides: TGTGCCAGCAGTGAATTCAGGGGTGGCAATCAGCCCCAGCATTTT. It encodes CASSEFRGGNQPQHF. Full variable domain (missing parts from reference TRBV2 and TRBJ1-5): EPEVTQTPSHQVTQMGQEVILRCVPISNHLYFYWYRQILGQKVEFLVSFYNNEISEKSEIFDDQFSVERPDGSNFTLKIRSTKLEDSAMYFCASSEFRGGNQPQHFGDGTRLSIL.

The rearrangement uses TRBV5-1 and TRBJ2-1, with D perhaps TRBD1 (6 bases). CDR3 size: 12 residues. Germline assignment: CDR1 SGHRS and CDR2 YFSETQ. Deletions cut 4 bases from V and 12 bases from J, with 14 bases between. CDR3 sequence reads: CASSGRTAWQFF. In nucleotides, the CDR3 is TGCGCCAGCAGCGGGCGGACAGCGTGGCAGTTCTTC.

The V and J genes are TRBV7-9 and TRBJ1-5; D ambiguous. The CDR3 has 12 residues. Trimming left V 0 bases short and J 7 bases short, with 4 bases between. Per germline, CDR1 SEHNR and CDR2 FQNEAQ (reference sequence). CDR3 coding DNA: TGTGCCAGCAGCTTAGCGATCCAGCCCCAGCATTTT. This translates into CASSLAIQPQHF. The full variable domain, with the rest looked up from reference TRBV7-9 and TRBJ1-5, is DTGVSQNPRHKITKRGQNVTFRCDPISEHNRLYWYRQTLGQGPEFLTYFQNEAQLEKSRLLSDRFSAERPKGSFSTLEIQRTEQGDSAMYLCASSLAIQPQHFGDGTRLSIL.

This clonotype came up many times. The genes are TRBV28 and TRBJ2-3; D is unresolved. Germline values: CDR1 MDHEN, CDR2 SYDVKM. The CDR3 extends over 14 amino acids. The ends were cut back, 3 bases at V and 2 bases at J, with 9 bases in the middle. This CDR3 reads CASSFPQVTDTQYF. The DNA of the CDR3 is TGTGCCAGCAGTTTTCCTCAAGTCACAGATACGCAGTATTTT.